The text below deals with one T cell receptor (beta chain). Its antigen is not known. The data were taken from a study of OX40 agonist ivuxolimab in advanced cancers. Background on the study: Patients were dosed with the agonistic anti-OX40 (CD134) antibody ivuxolimab.

Study results and limitations: Partial responders receiving 0.1-3.0 mg/kg showed among the lowest clonal expansion.

The repertoire was sequenced with immunoSEQ multiplex PCR; TCRdb's copy has only in-frame clones and lacks some. The data hold around 58,000 clones, with 84% observed a single time. The CDR3 has 15 amino acids. Germline V CDR1 and CDR2: SGHNT, YENEEA. With 5 bases clipped from V and 2 bases from J, the junction kept 4 bases outside the gene matches. The material sequenced was CD4+ or CD8+ T cells sorted from blood, taken in a trial of the OX40 agonist ivuxolimab. This clonotype was sampled from an adult with an advanced solid tumor such as melanoma, head and neck, liver or kidney cancer. V and J are TRBV11-3 and TRBJ2-3, with TRBD2 matching over 10 bases. The CDR3 sequence: CASSLAGADTDTQYF. The CDR3 DNA follows: TGTGCCAGCAGCCTAGCGGGGGCCGACACAGATACGCAGTATTTT.